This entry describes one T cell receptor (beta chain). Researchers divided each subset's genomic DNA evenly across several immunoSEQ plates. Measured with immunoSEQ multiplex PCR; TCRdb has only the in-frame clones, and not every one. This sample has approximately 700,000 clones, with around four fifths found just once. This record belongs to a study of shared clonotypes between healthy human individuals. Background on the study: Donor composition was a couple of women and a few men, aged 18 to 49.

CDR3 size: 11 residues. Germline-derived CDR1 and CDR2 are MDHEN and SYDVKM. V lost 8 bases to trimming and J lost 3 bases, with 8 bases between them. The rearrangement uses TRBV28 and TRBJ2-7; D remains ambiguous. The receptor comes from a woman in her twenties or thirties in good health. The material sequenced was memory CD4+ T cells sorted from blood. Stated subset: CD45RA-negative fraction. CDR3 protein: CASANSYEQYF. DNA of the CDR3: TGTGCCAGCGCGAACAGCTACGAGCAGTACTTC.